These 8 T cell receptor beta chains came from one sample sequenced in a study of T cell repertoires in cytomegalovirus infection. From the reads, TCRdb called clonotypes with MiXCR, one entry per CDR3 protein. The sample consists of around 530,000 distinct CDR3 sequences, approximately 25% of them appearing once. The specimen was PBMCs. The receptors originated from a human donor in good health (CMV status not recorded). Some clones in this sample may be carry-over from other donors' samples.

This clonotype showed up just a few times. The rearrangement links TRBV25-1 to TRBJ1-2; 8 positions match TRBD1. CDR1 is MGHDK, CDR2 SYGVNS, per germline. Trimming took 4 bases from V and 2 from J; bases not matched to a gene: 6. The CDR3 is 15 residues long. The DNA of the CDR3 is TGTGCCAGCAGTGGGTTAAGACAGGGGAACTATGGCTACACCTTC. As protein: CASSGLRQGNYGYTF.

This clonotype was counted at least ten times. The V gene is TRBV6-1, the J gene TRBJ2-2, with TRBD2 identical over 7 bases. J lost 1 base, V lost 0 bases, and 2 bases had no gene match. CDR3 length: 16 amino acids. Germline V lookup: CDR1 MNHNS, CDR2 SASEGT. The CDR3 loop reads CASSEAVAGNTGELFF. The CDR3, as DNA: TGTGCCAGCAGTGAAGCGGTAGCGGGGAACACCGGGGAGCTGTTTTTT.

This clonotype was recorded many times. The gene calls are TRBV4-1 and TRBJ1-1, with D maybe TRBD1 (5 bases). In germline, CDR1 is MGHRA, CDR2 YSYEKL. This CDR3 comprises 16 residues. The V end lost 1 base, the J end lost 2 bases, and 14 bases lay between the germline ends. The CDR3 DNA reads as TGCGCCAGCAGCCAAGTCTCAGGGCGATCCAACACTGAAGCTTTCTTT. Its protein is CASSQVSGRSNTEAFF.

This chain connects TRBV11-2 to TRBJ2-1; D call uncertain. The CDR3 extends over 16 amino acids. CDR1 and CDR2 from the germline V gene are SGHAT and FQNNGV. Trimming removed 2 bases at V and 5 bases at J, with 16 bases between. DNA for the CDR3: TGTGCCAGCAGCTTATTGGATATCGGCACCCACAATGAGCAGTTCTTC. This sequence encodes CASSLLDIGTHNEQFF.

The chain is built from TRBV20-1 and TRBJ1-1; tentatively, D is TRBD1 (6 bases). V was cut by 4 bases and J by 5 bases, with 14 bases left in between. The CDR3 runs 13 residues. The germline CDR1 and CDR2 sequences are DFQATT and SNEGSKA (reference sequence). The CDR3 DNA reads TGCAGTGCTACAGGGACACTCCTTACTGAAGCTTTCTTT. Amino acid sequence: CSATGTLLTEAFF.

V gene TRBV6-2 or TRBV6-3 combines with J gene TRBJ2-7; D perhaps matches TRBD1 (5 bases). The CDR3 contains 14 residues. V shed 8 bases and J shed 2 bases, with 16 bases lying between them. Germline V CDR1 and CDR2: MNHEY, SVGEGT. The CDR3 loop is CASRMGLPTYEQYV. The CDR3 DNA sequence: TGTGCCAGCCGTATGGGGCTCCCCACCTACGAGCAGTACGTC.

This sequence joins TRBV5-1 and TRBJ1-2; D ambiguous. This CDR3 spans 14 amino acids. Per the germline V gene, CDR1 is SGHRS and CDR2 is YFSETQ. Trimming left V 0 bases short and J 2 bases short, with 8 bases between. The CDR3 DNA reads TGCGCCAGCAGCTTGGAAGTATGGAACTATGGCTACACCTTC. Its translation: CASSLEVWNYGYTF.

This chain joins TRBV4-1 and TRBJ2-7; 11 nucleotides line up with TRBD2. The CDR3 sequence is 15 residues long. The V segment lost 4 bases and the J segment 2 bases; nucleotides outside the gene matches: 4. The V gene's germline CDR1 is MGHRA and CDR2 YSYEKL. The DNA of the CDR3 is TGCGCCAGCAGCCCGGGACTAGCGGAGACCTACGAGCAGTACGTC. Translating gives CASSPGLAETYEQYV.